Listed here are 5 T cell receptor beta chains from one sample, sequenced in a study of beta chain features in type 1 diabetes. As every portion of the isolated RNA was reverse transcribed, the sequencing read expressed TCRB transcripts. Using immunoSEQ multiplex PCR, the repertoire was profiled, and TCRdb retains in-frame clones only, with some absent. The table shows 15,000 or so clones, with 40% to 45% occurring only once. The sample taken for sequencing was stem cell memory CD4+ T cells from blood. The receptors originated from a woman aged 40 to 55 in good health.

This clone was recorded a few times. V gene TRBV5-1 combines with J gene TRBJ2-7, with D tentatively TRBD1 (5 bases). Germline V gene lookup returns CDR1 SGHRS and CDR2 YFSETQ. With 3 bases removed from V and 3 bases from J, the gap between germline ends came to 13 bases. The CDR3 is made up of 14 amino acids. The CDR3 sequence is CASSSRARYYEQYF. In nucleotides, the CDR3 is TGCGCCAGCAGCTCCAGGGCGCGTTACTACGAGCAGTACTTC.

The table lists this clone with a few counts. The chain couples TRBV4-2 to TRBJ2-3; 8 bases match TRBD2. From germline, CDR1 is LGHNA and CDR2 YNFKEQ. The V segment lost 4 bases and the J segment 0 bases; nucleotides outside the gene matches: 6. The CDR3 is made up of 16 amino acids. CDR3 amino acids: CASSRDGGASTDTQYF. CDR3 in DNA: TGTGCCAGCAGCCGGGACGGGGGGGCCAGCACAGATACGCAGTATTTT.

The rearrangement uses TRBV18 and TRBJ2-3; TRBD1 matches 8 bases. The V and J ends lost 2 bases and 6 bases, in that order; junction bases with no gene match: 13. Germline assignment: CDR1 KGHSH and CDR2 LQKENI. The CDR3 runs to 17 residues. The CDR3 nucleotides read TGTGCCAGCTCACCAAACGTGCCGGCCTGGGACAGGGATACGCAGTATTTT. This codes for CASSPNVPAWDRDTQYF.

This clone was detected only a few times. The chain combines TRBV4-2 with TRBJ2-3, with 16 bases identical to TRBD2. Germline trimming cut 1 base from V and 4 bases from J; bases unmatched to any gene: 5. Looked up from germline, CDR1 is LGHNA and CDR2 is YNFKEQ. CDR3 length: 18 residues. The CDR3 loop is CASSQAVGTSGGADTQYF. The CDR3 coding sequence is TGTGCCAGCAGCCAAGCCGTGGGGACTAGCGGGGGGGCAGATACGCAGTATTTT.

The chain recombines TRBV4-2 with TRBJ1-3, with D possibly matching TRBD1 (6 bases). CDR1 is LGHNA and CDR2 is YNFKEQ in the germline V gene. This CDR3 has 16 amino acids. V lost 4 bases and J 3 bases, leaving 16 bases between the germline ends. The CDR3 DNA sequence: TGTGCCAGCAGCCGAGCCAGACAGGACCTTGGAAACACCATATATTTT. Protein: CASSRARQDLGNTIYF.